This TCR beta chain stems from a study of graft-versus-host responses after intestinal transplantation. This clone occurred many times. Its antigen is currently unknown. V shed 6 bases and J shed 4 bases, with 18 bases lying between them. The CDR3 has 15 residues. The germline V gene has CDR1 MDHEN and CDR2 SYDVKM. General study results and limits: Early post-transplant HvG declines showed an association with peak circulating GvH clone levels. Marrow from the recipient contained GvH clones, some of which had appeared first in ileum or blood.

Data came from immunoSEQ multiplex PCR; TCRdb stores just in-frame clones and leaves some out. The sample lists under 75,000 clones; around 89% were seen once. This chain links TRBV28 with TRBJ1-2; a weak D match, TRBD1 (6 bases). The source of this sequence is a human donor who was the organ donor for an intestinal transplant. The sample was unstimulated CD8+ T cells sorted from spleen or lymph node cells, taken before transplant. The CDR3 loop reads CASRRTGTDSYGYTF. DNA for the CDR3: TGTGCCAGCAGGCGAACAGGGACGGACTCCTATGGCTACACCTTC.